This TCR beta chain was sequenced in a study of control samples from healthy donors and cancer patients (dated by TCRdb to 2020 to 2022). Notes on this clone: Its recognized antigen is unknown. The input lacks base qualities; no much larger clone sits a single base away.

The CDR3 goes from the cysteine to the phenylalanine over 14 residues. Only the CDR3 portion is preserved as DNA: 42 bases, with reading frame beginning at the first base. Based on the germline V gene, the CDR1 and CDR2 sequences are SGHTA and FQGNSA. The germline V end is reduced by 6 bases and the J end by 4 bases; junction bases left unmatched: 5. Library method: the immunoSEQ multiplex PCR assay. Imported from immuneACCESS, the table was reduced by TCRdb to in-frame sequences with V and J called. These copies leave out some clones; in studies compared against another copy, an unresolved V gene accounts for under half, and the cause of the remainder is not known. The sample table contains around 130,000 clones; only one count was recorded for approximately 87% of them. Clones ranked in the top ten supply 9.5% to 13% of the sample.

The sequence was collected from a man younger than 45 in good health. The sequence links TRBV7-2 to TRBJ1-5; TRBD1 matches 8 bases in the middle. The sequencing input was blood. The CDR3 region: CASSPTGGNQPQHF. The nucleotide sequence is TGTGCCAGCAGTCCAACAGGGGGTAATCAGCCCCAGCATTTT.